The 32 T cell receptor beta chains below were found in one sample sequenced in a study of blood T cell repertoires in COVID-19 (dated by TCRdb to 2019 to 2021). The library came from the immunoSEQ multiplex PCR assay. TCRdb stores this immuneACCESS table with in-frame sequences only. Part of the clones is absent; in the studies checked, under half of the shortfall reflects unresolved V genes, and no reason is known for the rest. Counted in this sample were around 330,000 clones; around 90% of them appeared once. The biggest ten clones account for approximately 9% of the sample. Material: PBMCs or T cells enriched from blood (not recorded which). The source of these receptors is a woman aged 18 to 35 who had recovered from COVID-19.

The rearrangement links TRBV29-1 to TRBJ1-2, with 8 bases fitting TRBD1. The junction had 4 bases not matched to a gene; V was cut back by 6 bases and J by 4 bases. This CDR3 is built from 12 residues. CDR1 and CDR2 (germline): SQVTM, ANQGSEA. CDR3 region: CSVDRGAYGYTF. Written as DNA, the CDR3 is TGCAGCGTCGACAGGGGAGCCTATGGCTACACCTTC. Full variable domain (missing parts from reference TRBV29-1 and TRBJ1-2): SAVISQKPSRDICQRGTSLTIQCQVDSQVTMMFWYRQQPGQSLTLIATANQGSEATYESGFVIDKFPISRPNLTFSTLTVSNMSPEDSSIYLCSVDRGAYGYTFGSGTRLTVV.

The chain uses TRBV18 and TRBJ2-7; TRBD2 aligns across 9 bases. Trimming at V came to 3 bases and at J to 4 bases, leaving 7 bases not matched to a gene. The CDR3 consists of 15 residues. Germline CDR1 KGHSH, CDR2 LQKENI. CDR3 nucleotides: TGTGCCAGCTCACCCAAAAGCGGGGGGCAGTACGAGCAGTACTTC. Its translation is CASSPKSGGQYEQYF.

The chain recombines TRBV6-2 or TRBV6-3 with TRBJ2-7; TRBD2 agrees at 9 bases. The CDR3 has 14 amino acids. Germline lookup yields CDR1 MNHEY and CDR2 SVGEGT. The trim removed 2 bases at V and 6 bases at J, leaving 5 bases unmatched. The DNA for the CDR3 is TGTGCCAGCAGTTACGGGCGGGAGGGGTCCGAGCAGTACTTC. This gives the protein CASSYGREGSEQYF.

V is TRBV5-1 and J is TRBJ2-1, with TRBD2 matching 10 bases. After removal of 2 bases from V and 3 bases from J, the junction contained 5 bases not matched to a gene. CDR1 SGHRS and CDR2 YFSETQ come from the germline V gene. There are 16 residues in the CDR3. CDR3 in DNA: TGCGCCAGCAGCTTCCGAACTAGCGGGAACTACAATGAGCAGTTCTTC. Protein product: CASSFRTSGNYNEQFF.

Comment on this clone: The sample contains more than one DNA sequence encoding this CDR3. The chain uses TRBV27 and TRBJ1-2, with D possibly TRBD1 on 6 matching bases. CDR1 is MNHEY and CDR2 is SMNVEV in the germline V gene (reference sequence). V lost 4 bases and J 3 bases, leaving 6 bases between the germline ends. This CDR3 is 12 amino acids long. The CDR3 is CASSSGDYGYTF. The CDR3 DNA sequence: TGTGCCAGCAGTTCAGGGGACTATGGCTACACCTTC.

J is TRBJ1-2 and V is TRBV12-3 or TRBV12-4; the D is unclear. This CDR3 contains 13 residues. The V gene lost 4 bases and the J gene lost 4 bases, with 10 bases spanning the gap. CDR3: CASSSLISYGYTF. The CDR3 DNA is TGTGCCAGCAGTTCCCTAATATCCTATGGCTACACCTTC.

The CDR3 nucleotides read TGTGCCAGCAGTGGACGGACAATGTCAGAGACCCAGTACTTC. Its protein product is CASSGRTMSETQYF. J is TRBJ2-5 and V is TRBV28, with D possibly being TRBD1 (5 bases). The CDR3 is made up of 14 amino acids. Looked up from germline, CDR1 is MDHEN and CDR2 is SYDVKM. V was pared by 5 bases and J by 4 bases, with 14 bases between.

This clone has just one count. The V call is TRBV7-2, the J call TRBJ1-1; a possible D gene is TRBD1 (5 bases). The germline CDR1 and CDR2 sequences are SGHTA and FQGNSA. Trimming pared 2 bases from V and 1 base from J, leaving 8 bases between. There are 14 residues in the CDR3. Here the CDR3 DNA reads TGTGCCAGCAGCTTACGGGGGAGGAACACTGAAGCTTTCTTT. This encodes CASSLRGRNTEAFF. The full variable domain, in which reference TRBV7-2 and TRBJ1-1 provide the parts outside the CDR3, is GAGVSQSPSNKVTEKGKDVELRCDPISGHTALYWYRQSLGQGLEFLIYFQGNSAPDKSGLPSDRFSAERTGGSVSTLTIQRTQQEDSAVYLCASSLRGRNTEAFFGQGTRLTVV.

This chain connects TRBV9 to TRBJ2-3, with D perhaps TRBD2 (6 bases). CDR3 length: 17 amino acids. CDR1 SGDLS and CDR2 YYNGEE come from the germline V gene. The ends were cut back, 6 bases at V and 0 bases at J, with 20 bases in the middle. The CDR3 spells CASTRMIAETSTDTQYF. The DNA for the CDR3 is TGTGCCAGCACCCGGATGATAGCGGAAACTAGCACAGATACGCAGTATTTT.

The chain links TRBV5-1 to TRBJ2-1; D might be TRBD2 (6 bases). Looked up from germline, CDR1 is SGHRS and CDR2 is YFSETQ. V was shortened by 4 bases and J by 0 bases, with 23 bases between the two germline ends. CDR3 size: 19 residues. CDR3 loop: CASSPFGRGRSRSYNEQFF. The CDR3 DNA follows: TGCGCCAGCAGCCCCTTTGGGCGGGGCCGCTCTCGCTCCTACAATGAGCAGTTCTTC.

This clone was seen once. The chain couples TRBV5-1 to TRBJ2-7; the D gene is possibly TRBD2 (5 bases). CDR3 size: 17 residues. Germline V gene lookup returns CDR1 SGHRS and CDR2 YFSETQ. The V and J ends lost 4 bases and 0 bases respectively, with 20 bases between them. The CDR3 sequence is CASSLGPQLGSSYEQYF. CDR3 DNA: TGCGCCAGCAGCCTAGGGCCCCAGTTAGGGAGCTCCTACGAGCAGTACTTC.

This clone was counted between two and nine times. V is TRBV5-1 and J is TRBJ2-1, with 14 bases identical to TRBD2. V shed 3 bases and J 6 bases; nucleotides not matched to a gene: 5. Germline V lookup: CDR1 SGHRS, CDR2 YFSETQ. This CDR3 has 16 amino acids. CDR3 in DNA: TGCGCCAGCAGCTCAGGACTAGCGGGAGGCTTCAATGAGCAGTTCTTC. Amino acid sequence: CASSSGLAGGFNEQFF.

The chain employs TRBV18 and TRBJ1-1; D may be TRBD1 (6 bases). The CDR3 is 15 amino acids. V was pared by 0 bases and J by 11 bases, with 19 bases between. CDR1 and CDR2 from the germline V gene are KGHSH and LQKENI. CDR3 residues: CASSPPGGAPTGAFF. The CDR3 nucleotides read TGTGCCAGCTCACCACCGGGGGGGGCTCCGACTGGGGCTTTCTTT.

This chain links TRBV28 with TRBJ1-6, with 9 bases matching TRBD1. The CDR3 extends over 14 amino acids. J gave up 9 bases and V 6 bases, and 6 bases lay outside the gene matches. The germline gives CDR1 MDHEN, CDR2 SYDVKM. CDR3 nucleotide sequence: TGTGCCAGCAGACGAACGGACAGGGGTTCACCCCTCCACTTT. It translates to CASRRTDRGSPLHF.

The chain combines TRBV5-6 with TRBJ2-7; the D gene is possibly TRBD2 (6 bases). Germline V gives CDR1 SGHDT, CDR2 YYEEEE. CDR3 length: 13 residues. The V end lost 4 bases, the J end lost 4 bases, and 12 bases lay between the germline ends. The chain's CDR3 is CASSPTRAYEQYF. CDR3 DNA sequence: TGTGCCAGCAGCCCGACTAGGGCGTACGAGCAGTACTTC.

This clone showed up just once. This chain joins TRBV5-4 and TRBJ1-1, with 8 nucleotides matching TRBD1. CDR1 SGHNT and CDR2 YYREEE come from the germline V gene (reference sequence). The CDR3 is made up of 17 amino acids. V trimming: 1 base; J trimming: 11 bases; junction bases outside the gene matches: 19. CDR3 region: CASSLWSGGRGLFWAFF. The CDR3 bases are TGTGCCAGCAGCTTGTGGTCGGGGGGCAGGGGGCTATTCTGGGCTTTCTTT.

The rearrangement uses TRBV7-8 and TRBJ1-2, with D unresolved. The germline V gene encodes CDR1 SGHVS and CDR2 FQNEAQ. V was pared by 4 bases and J by 0 bases, with 6 bases between. This CDR3 is built from 13 residues. The CDR3 sequence: CASSSEANYGYTF. The CDR3 nucleotides read TGTGCCAGCAGCTCAGAAGCTAACTATGGCTACACCTTC.

The chain employs TRBV10-3 and TRBJ2-5, with 14 positions matching TRBD2. With V trimmed by 6 bases and J by 5 bases, 11 bases remained unmatched. CDR3 length equals 17 residues. Germline loops: CDR1 ENHRY, CDR2 SYGVKD. The CDR3 DNA sequence: TGTGCCATCAGCTCGGGACTAGCGGGAGAGTGGGTGGAGACCCAGTACTTC. Protein: CAISSGLAGEWVETQYF.

The J gene is TRBJ2-4, the V gene TRBV3-1 (or the pseudogene TRBV3-2); D is uncertain. Germline-derived CDR1 and CDR2 are LGHDT and YNNKEL (reference sequence). Trimming removed 3 bases at V and 0 bases at J, with 9 bases between. This CDR3 is 15 amino acids long. The CDR3 protein is CASSHSVIAKNIQYF. CDR3 DNA: TGTGCCAGCAGCCACTCGGTCATAGCCAAAAACATTCAGTACTTC.

The chain combines TRBV9 with TRBJ1-6; TRBD1 might be the D (5 bases). Between the trimmed V and J ends, which lost 4 bases and 7 bases, there was a span of 24 bases. CDR1 SGDLS and CDR2 YYNGEE come from the germline V gene. The CDR3 is 18 residues long. The CDR3 is CASSPPGGDFLGNSPLHF. In DNA, the CDR3 is TGTGCCAGCAGCCCGCCCGGAGGGGACTTCCTCGGGAATTCACCCCTCCACTTT. Full variable domain (rest looked up from reference TRBV9 and TRBJ1-6): DSGVTQTPKHLITATGQRVTLRCSPRSGDLSVYWYQQSLDQGLQFLIQYYNGEERAKGNILERFSAQQFPDLHSELNLSSLELGDSALYFCASSPPGGDFLGNSPLHFGNGTRLTVT.

This clone appeared once. The chain couples TRBV7-2 to TRBJ1-5; perhaps TRBD1 as D (5 bases). V was cut by 0 bases and J by 4 bases, with 10 bases left in between. The CDR3 has 15 amino acids. Germline values: CDR1 SGHTA, CDR2 FQGNSA. CDR3 coding DNA: TGTGCCAGCAGCTTAGCTCAGACAGATAATCAGCCCCAGCATTTT. Amino acids: CASSLAQTDNQPQHF.

The chain employs TRBV4-3 and TRBJ2-7; TRBD1 matches at 11 bases. CDR3 length: 14 residues. Per germline, CDR1 LGHNA and CDR2 YSLEER. V lost 5 bases and J lost 6; bases outside the gene matches: 6. The CDR3 bases are TGCGCCAGCAGCAAAGGACAGGGGGCGCGCGAGCAGTACTTC. It specifies CASSKGQGAREQYF.

The chain employs TRBV3-1 (or the pseudogene TRBV3-2) and TRBJ2-7; D is perhaps TRBD1 (6 bases). CDR1 is LGHDT, CDR2 YNNKEL, per germline (reference sequence). The CDR3 contains 14 residues. Trimming removed 5 bases at V and 0 bases at J, with 11 bases between. CDR3 amino acids: CASSEGQPSYEQYF. In DNA, the CDR3 is TGTGCCAGCAGCGAAGGACAGCCCTCCTACGAGCAGTACTTC.

The chain employs TRBV9 and TRBJ2-7; 8 positions match TRBD1. Germline loops: CDR1 SGDLS, CDR2 YYNGEE. CDR3 length equals 15 residues. Trimming at V came to 3 bases and at J to 5 bases, leaving 10 bases not matched to a gene. The CDR3 loop reads CASSGRRQGNDEQYF. The CDR3 DNA is TGTGCCAGCAGCGGCCGGCGACAGGGGAACGACGAGCAGTACTTC.

This clone was observed a single time. This chain connects TRBV19 to TRBJ2-7, with 9 nucleotides matching TRBD1. Per germline, CDR1 LNHDA and CDR2 SQIVND (reference sequence). The CDR3 is made up of 15 amino acids. V trimming: 5 bases; J trimming: 5 bases; junction bases outside the gene matches: 10. CDR3 amino acids: CASSLTGTGPHEQYF. The DNA for the CDR3 is TGTGCCAGTAGTCTTACCGGGACAGGGCCCCACGAGCAGTACTTC.

In this sample, this clone turned up many times. This rearrangement joins TRBV11-2 to TRBJ2-7, with TRBD2 as a possible D gene (6 bases). Germline loops: CDR1 SGHAT, CDR2 FQNNGV. V was trimmed by 6 bases and J by 0 bases, leaving 21 bases between them. The CDR3 has 17 amino acids. The CDR3 DNA follows: TGTGCCAGCAGGGATAACCTGGGGGGTCTGAACTCCTACGAGCAGTACTTC. Its translation is CASRDNLGGLNSYEQYF.

This sequence joins TRBV18 and TRBJ1-5; 7 bases agree with TRBD1. CDR1 and CDR2 (germline): KGHSH, LQKENI. With V trimmed by 4 bases and J by 11 bases, 5 bases remained unmatched. The CDR3 consists of 12 residues. The CDR3 loop reads CASSLDRASQHF. DNA for the CDR3: TGTGCCAGCTCACTCGACAGGGCGTCCCAGCATTTT. The entire variable domain, with the rest obtained from reference TRBV18 and TRBJ1-5, is as follows: NAGVMQNPRHLVRRRGQEARLRCSPMKGHSHVYWYRQLPEEGLKFMVYLQKENIIDESGMPKERFSAEFPKEGPSILRIQQVVRGDSAAYFCASSLDRASQHFGDGTRLSIL.

This chain joins TRBV19 and TRBJ2-7; 13 nucleotides match TRBD2. Trimming removed 5 bases from V and 4 bases from J; junction bases left unmatched: 8. This CDR3 is built from 16 residues. The germline CDR1 and CDR2 sequences are LNHDA and SQIVND (reference sequence). CDR3 amino acids: CASSRTSGGPAYEQYF. The CDR3, as DNA: TGTGCCAGTAGTCGGACTAGCGGGGGCCCAGCTTACGAGCAGTACTTC.

This clone was recorded only once. This sequence joins TRBV7-9 and TRBJ1-2; no firm D call. Germline V gene data show CDR1 as SEHNR and CDR2 as FQNEAQ (reference sequence). This CDR3 is built from 13 residues. The ends were cut back, 6 bases at V and 4 bases at J, with 12 bases in the middle. The CDR3 sequence: CASSQPGFYGYTF. DNA of the CDR3: TGTGCCAGCAGTCAGCCGGGGTTCTATGGCTACACCTTC.

The chain combines TRBV30 with TRBJ1-4; a possible D gene is TRBD1 (6 bases). V shed 2 bases and J shed 7 bases, with 17 bases lying between them. This CDR3 is built from 15 residues. Germline loops: CDR1 GTSNPN, CDR2 SVGIG (reference sequence). This chain's CDR3 is CAWSPPIGGREKLFF. CDR3 DNA sequence: TGTGCCTGGAGTCCCCCTATCGGGGGGCGTGAAAAACTGTTTTTT.

This sequence joins TRBV4-2 and TRBJ2-3, with D hard to call. This CDR3 comprises 13 residues. V lost 2 bases, J lost 2 bases, and 5 bases lay in between. The germline V gene has CDR1 LGHNA and CDR2 YNFKEQ. CDR3 sequence (DNA): TGTGCCAGCAGCCAACAAAACACAGATACGCAGTATTTT. Protein: CASSQQNTDTQYF.

In DNA, the CDR3 is TGTGCCAGCAGTTACTCGAGATCAGGGACCTACGAGCAGTACTTC. This codes for CASSYSRSGTYEQYF. The chain is built from TRBV6-2 or TRBV6-3 and TRBJ2-7; D may be TRBD1 (5 bases). Germline-derived CDR1 and CDR2 are MNHEY and SVGEGT. The CDR3 is made up of 15 amino acids. V was cut by 0 bases and J by 2 bases, with 11 bases left in between.